The T cell receptor (beta chain) under discussion was sequenced for a study of T cells in Graves' hyperthyroidism and ophthalmopathy. At the level of the study: Peripheral blood sampling occurred at initial diagnosis, before any treatment.

Germline lookup yields CDR1 SGHAT and CDR2 FQNNGV. This CDR3 is 14 amino acids long. Trimming took off 3 bases at V and 7 bases at J, with 13 bases between the two ends. RNA transcripts served as the template for amplifying TCR beta CDR3 regions. HTBI primers were employed in a first-round RT-PCR of the TCR CDR3. Each CDR3 protein is one row after TCRdb ran MiXCR on the multiplex PCR reads. The table shows 600,000 to 850,000 distinct CDR3 sequences, with over 15% occurring only once. Preceding any ophthalmopathy symptoms, the blood sample dates from first hyperthyroidism diagnosis. Fresh peripheral blood, 8 to 10 ml, was the source of the PBMCs. Whole-study findings and limits: A 13 V-J model separated ophthalmopathy from stable hyperthyroidism.

This clonotype was seen ten or more times. What it binds is unknown. Sequenced: blood. The sequence derives from a woman in her forties or fifties with Graves' hyperthyroidism that later progressed to Graves' ophthalmopathy. The J gene is TRBJ1-5, the V gene TRBV11-2; D gene uncertain. The CDR3: CASSLVLGGQPQHF. The DNA of the CDR3 is TGTGCCAGCAGCTTGGTTCTCGGAGGACAGCCCCAGCATTTT.